These T cell receptor beta chains were read from a single sample in a study of OX40 agonist ivuxolimab in advanced cancers. Repertoires were generated with immunoSEQ multiplex PCR, while TCRdb's copy carries only in-frame clones and drops some. In the table there are 15,000 to 20,000 clones, roughly four fifths of which are singletons. The starting material was CD4+ or CD8+ T cells sorted from blood, obtained in a trial of the OX40 agonist ivuxolimab. These receptors came from an adult with an advanced solid tumor such as melanoma, head and neck, liver or kidney cancer. The CDR3 runs from the conserved cysteine through the conserved F or W.

V gene	J gene	CDR3 protein
TRBV6-1	TRBJ1-1	CASTATVNTEAFF
TRBV5-1	TRBJ2-3	CASSTTISGRGADTQYF
TRBV9	TRBJ2-1	CASSVGGGAGGTNEQFF
TRBV23-1	TRBJ1-5	CATEGRDRVFGNQPQHF
TRBV19	TRBJ2-5	CASSIGSSGRAYGETQYF
TRBV7-7	TRBJ2-1	CASSLGGLAAHHNEQFF
TRBV10-3	TRBJ2-1	CAISEGTSRTDEQFF
TRBV29-1	TRBJ2-5	CSVEKGFSPETQYF
TRBV4-3	TRBJ2-1	CASSQRGPYNEQFF
TRBV4-2	TRBJ1-2	CASSQDLQGRNYGYTF
TRBV5-4	TRBJ2-7	CASSSDSYDHEQYF
TRBV6-6	TRBJ2-1	CASSYVGTSGTEQFF
TRBV18	TRBJ2-2	CASSPALNTGELFF
TRBV10-2	TRBJ1-1	CASSALGGLNTEAFF
TRBV4-1	TRBJ2-5	CASSQRAFETQYF
TRBV10-3	TRBJ1-5	CAISKTENSNQPQHF
TRBV4-3	TRBJ2-3	CASSQGLRQRPYF
TRBV5-5	TRBJ2-7	CASSFAWDPGSSYEQYF
TRBV5-1	TRBJ2-7	CASSPGTGVAEQYF
TRBV2	TRBJ1-2	CASRTRQGTSDGYTF
TRBV27	TRBJ2-1	CASITNTGLAGGSEQFF
TRBV27	TRBJ2-1	CASRPRTSGPNEQFF
TRBV7-6	TRBJ2-7	CASSLAWRDGEQYF
TRBV5-6	TRBJ1-5	CASSQDRGNQPQHF
TRBV7-8	TRBJ1-2	CASSEGPGGVYGYTF
TRBV19	TRBJ1-5	CASSPDRVYQPQHF
TRBV5-6	TRBJ2-7	CASSLGGADEQYF
TRBV7-3	TRBJ2-3	CASSLRQGSSDTQYF